This entry lists 6 T cell receptor beta chains sequenced from one sample in a study of beta chain features in type 1 diabetes. Sequencing targeted expressed TCRB transcripts, as all isolated RNA had been reverse transcribed. Some clones are missing from TCRdb's copy, which holds only in-frame ones; the method was immunoSEQ multiplex PCR. Of about 410,000 clones in the sample, around 13% were seen once. The sequenced sample was naive CD4+ T cells from blood. Receptor source: a man aged 25-45 years in good health.

This sequence joins TRBV7-8 and TRBJ2-1; D is uncertain. Germline V gene data show CDR1 as SGHVS and CDR2 as FQNEAQ. The V end was cut by 3 bases, the J end by 0 bases, with 9 bases between. The CDR3 is 15 residues long. CDR3 sequence: CASSFAESSYNEQFF. CDR3 nucleotides: TGTGCCAGCAGCTTCGCGGAAAGCTCCTACAATGAGCAGTTCTTC.

Many counts were recorded for this clone. The chain employs TRBV30 and TRBJ2-2; D is undetermined. V shed 2 bases and J shed 7 bases, with 14 bases lying between them. Per germline, CDR1 GTSNPN and CDR2 SVGIG (reference sequence). The CDR3 contains 14 residues. CDR3 region: CAWSRVLKGGELFF. Written as DNA, the CDR3 is TGTGCCTGGAGTCGTGTCTTGAAAGGCGGGGAGCTGTTTTTT. The complete variable domain, with remaining parts taken from reference TRBV30 and TRBJ2-2, reads SQTIHQWPATLVQPVGSPLSLECTVEGTSNPNLYWYRQAAGRGLQLLFYSVGIGQISSEVPQNLSASRPQDRQFILSSKKLLLSDSGFYLCAWSRVLKGGELFFGEGSRLTVL.

This clone was recorded a few times. The chain has TRBV19 and TRBJ2-3, with 13 bases aligning to TRBD2. CDR1 LNHDA and CDR2 SQIVND come from the germline V gene (reference sequence). The CDR3 spans 17 residues. The J segment lost 6 bases and the V segment lost 3 bases, leaving 9 bases of the junction unmatched. The CDR3 DNA sequence: TGTGCCAGTAGTATGGGACTAGCGGGGCCTAACACGGATACGCAGTATTTT. Translating it yields CASSMGLAGPNTDTQYF.

The rearrangement joins TRBV5-4 to TRBJ2-7; 7 bases map to TRBD1. Unmatched junction bases numbered 4, after V lost 4 bases and J lost 3 bases. The CDR3 extends over 13 amino acids. Germline V gene data show CDR1 as SGHNT and CDR2 as YYREEE (reference sequence). The CDR3 DNA follows: TGTGCCAGCAGCCGGGACAGCCTCTACGAGCAGTACGTC. This translates into CASSRDSLYEQYV.

There are a few counts of this clone. The CDR3 DNA is TGCAGCGTTGGGGCGGGAGAAGAGACCCAGTACTTC. Amino acid sequence: CSVGAGEETQYF. The gene calls are TRBV29-1 and TRBJ2-5; 7 positions match TRBD2. With V trimmed by 4 bases and J by 3 bases, 2 bases remained unmatched. Germline values: CDR1 SQVTM, CDR2 ANQGSEA. The CDR3 is 12 amino acids.

Only a few counts were recorded for this clone. The gene calls are TRBV7-2 and TRBJ2-5; the D call may be TRBD1 or TRBD2 (5 bases each). V lost 5 bases and J lost 6, with 22 bases in between. The CDR3 extends over 16 amino acids. Germline assignment: CDR1 SGHTA and CDR2 FQGNSA. The CDR3 region has the DNA TGTGCCAGCAGCCGGGGACGCGGCAGAGGTCTAAAGACCCAGTACTTC. It codes for CASSRGRGRGLKTQYF.